These 14 T cell receptor beta chains originate from one sample sequenced in a study of cytomegalovirus exposure and HLA in healthy donors. Amplification used 60 Vbeta primers and 13 Jbeta primers. Measured with immunoSEQ multiplex PCR; TCRdb has only the in-frame clones, and not every one. The data show tens of thousands of clones, with roughly 80% seen just once and around 3% held by the top ten. Sequenced sample: PBMCs. These TCRs come from a woman aged 25 to 45 in good health and CMV-seronegative.

The J gene is TRBJ2-7, the V gene TRBV5-5; no firm D call. CDR3 length: 15 residues. The germline V gene has CDR1 SGHKS and CDR2 YYEKEE (reference sequence). With 0 bases removed from V and 0 bases from J, the gap between germline ends came to 10 bases. The CDR3 loop reads CASSLGLPSSYEQYF. CDR3 coding DNA: TGTGCCAGCAGCTTGGGACTTCCCAGCTCCTACGAGCAGTACTTC.

The V and J genes are TRBV23-1 and TRBJ1-2, with TRBD1 matching 10 bases. TRBV23-1 is an ORF; its function is uncertain. J gave up 7 bases and V 7 bases, and 12 bases lay outside the gene matches. CDR3 length: 15 residues. The CDR3 DNA follows: TGCGCCAGCACCGTGGAGCGACAGGGGGCAGGTGGCTACACCTTC. It yields the protein CASTVERQGAGGYTF.

This clone showed up just once. The chain recombines TRBV9 with TRBJ2-3, with 9 bases that match TRBD2. Germline CDR1 SGDLS, CDR2 YYNGEE. The CDR3 sequence is 17 residues long. J was trimmed by 3 bases and V by 3 bases; bases with no gene match: 11. CDR3 region: CASSAQGGGASTDTQYF. The CDR3 DNA reads as TGTGCCAGCAGCGCACAAGGCGGGGGGGCCAGTACAGATACGCAGTATTTT.

The chain has TRBV7-2 and TRBJ2-3, with a tentative D call TRBD2 (7 bases). Germline-derived CDR1 and CDR2 are SGHTA and FQGNSA. V lost 5 bases and J 2 bases, leaving 14 bases between the germline ends. The CDR3 has 15 amino acids. DNA for the CDR3: TGTGCCAGCAGCCCACAGGGAGGGGCCACAGATACGCAGTATTTT. Its protein product is CASSPQGGATDTQYF. Complete variable domain (other parts from reference TRBV7-2 and TRBJ2-3): GAGVSQSPSNKVTEKGKDVELRCDPISGHTALYWYRQSLGQGLEFLIYFQGNSAPDKSGLPSDRFSAERTGGSVSTLTIQRTQQEDSAVYLCASSPQGGATDTQYFGPGTRLTVL.

There are a few counts of this clone. V is TRBV28 and J is TRBJ1-5, with 9 bases aligning to TRBD1. Per the germline V gene, CDR1 is MDHEN and CDR2 is SYDVKM. The J segment lost 4 bases and the V segment lost 3 bases, leaving 1 base of the junction unmatched. The CDR3 consists of 14 residues. In nucleotides, the CDR3 is TGTGCCAGCAGTTTCGGGACAGGGAATCAGCCCCAGCATTTT. Translating gives CASSFGTGNQPQHF.

This clone was observed a few times. The chain has TRBV4-1 and TRBJ2-7, with TRBD1 identical over 10 bases. Germline CDR1 MGHRA, CDR2 YSYEKL. The CDR3 consists of 15 residues. V dropped 2 bases and J dropped 1; count of bases not matched to a gene: 2. The CDR3: CASSQLDRGSYEQYF. The CDR3 DNA reads as TGCGCCAGCAGCCAATTGGACAGGGGGTCCTACGAGCAGTACTTC.

This chain links TRBV19 with TRBJ2-7; D possibly corresponds to TRBD2 (6 bases). This CDR3 comprises 14 residues. The germline CDR1 and CDR2 sequences are LNHDA and SQIVND (reference sequence). Trimming cost V 5 bases and J 4 bases, with 15 bases left between them. CDR3 in amino acids: CASSYGGEGYEQYF. For the CDR3, the DNA is TGTGCCAGTAGTTACGGCGGGGAAGGGTACGAGCAGTACTTC. The variable domain in full, completed from reference TRBV19 and TRBJ2-7, reads DGGITQSPKYLFRKEGQNVTLSCEQNLNHDAMYWYRQDPGQGLRLIYYSQIVNDFQKGDIAEGYSVSREKKESFPLTVTSAQKNPTAFYLCASSYGGEGYEQYFGPGTRLTVT.

The J gene is TRBJ2-5, the V gene TRBV10-1; 9 nucleotides agree with TRBD2. This CDR3 contains 16 residues. CDR1 and CDR2 (germline): WNHNN, SYGVQD (reference sequence). The ends lost 0 bases at V and 5 bases at J; junction bases unmatched: 7. The CDR3 loop is CASSESSASGVETQYF. The CDR3 DNA is TGCGCCAGCAGTGAGTCGTCGGCTAGCGGGGTGGAGACCCAGTACTTC.

The V call is TRBV7-9, the J call TRBJ2-1; 7 positions agree with TRBD1. The V gene's germline CDR1 is SEHNR and CDR2 FQNEAQ (reference sequence). The CDR3 has 15 amino acids. The V segment lost 1 base and the J segment 4 bases; nucleotides outside the gene matches: 4. The CDR3 loop is CASSLEGTVYNEQFF. The CDR3 DNA is TGTGCCAGCAGCTTAGAAGGGACAGTTTACAATGAGCAGTTCTTC.

V gene TRBV19 combines with J gene TRBJ2-5, with D unclear. Judging by the DNA end, TRBJ2-7 fits better; the J call may be wrong. Germline CDR1 and CDR2: LNHDA and SQIVND (reference sequence). The CDR3 length is 14 residues. The CDR3 is CASSRQAPPYEQYF. The CDR3 coding sequence is TGTGCCAGTAGTCGGCAGGCCCCGCCCTACGAGCAGTACTTC.

The chain has TRBV5-1 and TRBJ1-1; weak D call: TRBD1 (6 bases). The CDR3 is made up of 16 amino acids. V was pared by 3 bases and J by 0 bases, with 15 bases between. Germline CDR1 reads SGHRS; CDR2 reads YFSETQ. CDR3 in DNA: TGCGCCAGCAGCTACCTCGTCAGGGGAATGAACACTGAAGCTTTCTTT. This sequence encodes CASSYLVRGMNTEAFF.

J is TRBJ2-3 and V is TRBV29-1, with TRBD2 as a possible D gene (7 bases). The CDR3 runs to 17 residues. V was shortened by 3 bases and J by 2 bases, with 21 bases between the two germline ends. Germline CDR1 and CDR2: SQVTM and ANQGSEA. CDR3 residues: CSVDARGAGASTDTQYF. The CDR3 region has the DNA TGCAGCGTTGACGCCCGGGGGGCGGGGGCCTCCACAGATACGCAGTATTTT.

V gene TRBV11-3 combines with J gene TRBJ2-3, with D possibly being TRBD1 (6 bases). The germline CDR1 and CDR2 sequences are SGHNT and YENEEA. Trimming cost V 4 bases and J 4 bases, with 9 bases left between them. The CDR3 has 13 residues. The CDR3 nucleotides read TGTGCCAGCAGCTCGGACAGCCCAGATACGCAGTATTTT. This gives the protein CASSSDSPDTQYF.

The chain links TRBV5-1 to TRBJ2-7; 7 bases align to TRBD1. Germline V gives CDR1 SGHRS, CDR2 YFSETQ. The CDR3 is 14 residues long. The V gene end was trimmed by 4 bases and the J gene end by 5 bases; junction bases not matched to a gene: 9. Here the CDR3 reads CASSVTTGSHEQYF. DNA of the CDR3: TGCGCCAGCAGCGTTACGACAGGGTCCCACGAGCAGTACTTC.